The 5 T cell receptor beta chains listed next were all sequenced from one sample in a study of T-cell memory formation after mild COVID-19. TCRdb re-analysed the 5' RACE reads in MiXCR, keeping a single row per CDR3 protein. Among approximately 350,000 distinct CDR3 sequences listed, roughly an eighth were seen once. Material: PBMCs or a T cell subset sorted from them (not recorded which). All receptors come from a man between 18 and 29 years old who had mild COVID-19 (a few samples of this study predate the infection). Cell type and time point are not known.

The V gene is TRBV2, the J gene TRBJ1-1; D possibly corresponds to TRBD1 (6 bases). The germline V gene has CDR1 SNHLY and CDR2 FYNNEI. The CDR3 is 15 residues long. V shed 6 bases and J shed 4 bases, with 18 bases lying between them. Written as DNA, the CDR3 is TGTGCCAGCAGGGATAGGGACAACGGGGGCACTGAAGCTTTCTTT. Amino acids: CASRDRDNGGTEAFF.

This clonotype was picked up many times. The rearrangement joins TRBV24-1 to TRBJ1-2, with TRBD1 identical over 7 bases. The J segment lost 1 base and the V segment lost 4 bases, leaving 8 bases of the junction unmatched. From germline, CDR1 is KGHDR and CDR2 SFDVKD. CDR3 length: 16 residues. The DNA for the CDR3 is TGTGCCACCAGTGACGTCGGACAGGAAGATAACTATGGCTACACCTTC. It specifies CATSDVGQEDNYGYTF.

This clonotype was seen only a few times. This sequence joins TRBV4-2 and TRBJ2-2; D is unresolved. Germline V gives CDR1 LGHNA, CDR2 YNFKEQ. V was shortened by 0 bases and J by 2 bases, with 7 bases between the two germline ends. The length of the CDR3 is 15 residues. The CDR3 here is CASSQEGLNTGELFF. DNA for the CDR3: TGTGCCAGCAGCCAAGAGGGTCTTAACACCGGGGAGCTGTTTTTT.

V gene TRBV2 combines with J gene TRBJ2-1, with D perhaps being TRBD1 or TRBD2 (6 bases each). The V end lost 9 bases, the J end lost 11 bases, and 17 bases lay between the germline ends. CDR3 size: 12 residues. From germline, CDR1 is SNHLY and CDR2 FYNNEI. The CDR3 DNA reads TGTGCCAGTCGGAGGGACAAGGTGAAGCAGTTCTTC. Protein sequence: CASRRDKVKQFF.

This chain connects TRBV4-1 to TRBJ2-1, with D unclear. Trimming removed 1 base from V and 0 bases from J, with 10 bases in between. Looked up from germline, CDR1 is MGHRA and CDR2 is YSYEKL. The CDR3 is 16 amino acids. The CDR3 bases are TGCGCCAGCAGCCAAGTTACGGGCCGCTCCTACAATGAGCAGTTCTTC. It translates to CASSQVTGRSYNEQFF.